Listed here are 23 T cell receptor beta chains from one sample, sequenced in a study of CD8 T cells in Susac syndrome. RNA totalling roughly 0.45 to 1 ug underwent reverse transcription with random hexamers. Each CDR3 protein gets one entry after TCRdb re-called the immunoSEQ multiplex PCR reads with MiXCR. The sample consists of approximately 200,000 distinct CDR3 sequences, roughly 92% of them appearing once. The specimen was CD8+ T cells from PBMCs. These receptors all come from a human donor with multiple sclerosis.

The chain joins TRBV19 to TRBJ2-5; TRBD2 might be the D (5 bases). V lost 8 bases and J 2 bases, leaving 12 bases between the germline ends. The length of the CDR3 is 13 residues. Germline-derived CDR1 and CDR2 are LNHDA and SQIVND (reference sequence). DNA for the CDR3: TGTGCCAGTCGAGAGGACTTTCAAGAGACCCAGTACTTC. Translation gives CASREDFQETQYF.

Here the CDR3 reads CATSETSNQETQYF. Here the CDR3 DNA reads TGTGCCACCAGTGAAACAAGCAATCAAGAGACCCAGTACTTC. The chain joins TRBV24-1 to TRBJ2-5; D is unclear. This CDR3 comprises 14 residues. The germline V and J ends were trimmed by 4 bases and 2 bases, with 10 bases remaining between them. The germline V gene encodes CDR1 KGHDR and CDR2 SFDVKD.

The table lists this clonotype with a count of one. This chain joins TRBV27 and TRBJ1-1; TRBD1 agrees at 12 bases. V trimming: 5 bases; J trimming: 3 bases; junction bases outside the gene matches: 10. CDR3 length: 17 residues. The germline gives CDR1 MNHEY, CDR2 SMNVEV (reference sequence). In nucleotides, the CDR3 is TGTGCCAGCAGTGGCATCGGGACAGGGGGCTTGGACACTGAAGCTTTCTTT. Protein sequence: CASSGIGTGGLDTEAFF.

V is TRBV6-5 and J is TRBJ1-1; 7 positions agree with TRBD1. Per the germline V gene, CDR1 is MNHEY and CDR2 is SVGAGI. The CDR3 has 13 amino acids. With 6 bases clipped from V and 2 bases from J, the junction kept 3 bases outside the gene matches. The CDR3 coding sequence is TGTGCCAGCAGGGACAGGACCAACACTGAAGCTTTCTTT. Its protein is CASRDRTNTEAFF.

The V and J genes are TRBV13 and TRBJ2-4; D call uncertain. V gave up 3 bases and J gave up 1 base, with 10 bases separating them. Germline V CDR1 and CDR2: PRHDT, FYEKMQ (reference sequence). The CDR3 length is 15 residues. The CDR3 DNA reads as TGTGCCAGCAGCTTCCTGGGCTTGGCCAAAAACATTCAGTACTTC. It specifies CASSFLGLAKNIQYF. Looking up the rest from reference TRBV13 and TRBJ2-4 gives the full variable domain: AAGVIQSPRHLIKEKRETATLKCYPIPRHDTVYWYQQGPGQDPQFLISFYEKMQSDKGSIPDRFSAQQFSDYHSELNMSSLELGDSALYFCASSFLGLAKNIQYFGAGTRLSVL.

The chain links TRBV30 to TRBJ2-2; D is unresolved. This CDR3 contains 15 residues. Germline-derived CDR1 and CDR2 are GTSNPN and SVGIG (reference sequence). The ends were cut back, 5 bases at V and 6 bases at J, with 19 bases in the middle. CDR3 bases: TGTGCCTGGGGGAATGGGTTTTCGCCGGCCGGGGAGCTGTTTTTT. Protein sequence: CAWGNGFSPAGELFF.

V gene TRBV30 combines with J gene TRBJ1-1; 9 bases fit TRBD1. CDR1 and CDR2 (germline): GTSNPN, SVGIG (reference sequence). The CDR3 length is 12 residues. J was trimmed by 5 bases and V by 8 bases; bases with no gene match: 6. CDR3 sequence: CAGGQGKTEAFF. The CDR3 DNA sequence: TGTGCCGGGGGACAGGGAAAGACTGAAGCTTTCTTT.

The chain uses TRBV20-1 and TRBJ1-2; 7 bases match TRBD1. In germline, CDR1 is DFQATT, CDR2 SNEGSKA (reference sequence). The J segment lost 4 bases and the V segment lost 3 bases, leaving 5 bases of the junction unmatched. The CDR3 extends over 13 amino acids. CDR3 residues: CSARGGDSYGYTF. For the CDR3, the DNA is TGCAGTGCTAGGGGAGGGGACAGCTATGGCTACACCTTC.

The chain carries TRBV7-9 and TRBJ2-7, with 7 bases identical to TRBD1. Germline CDR1 and CDR2: SEHNR and FQNEAQ (reference sequence). CDR3 length: 13 residues. V shed 4 bases and J 4 bases; nucleotides not matched to a gene: 4. CDR3: CASSSGQEYEQYF. The CDR3 DNA sequence: TGTGCCAGCAGCTCAGGACAGGAGTACGAGCAGTACTTC. The full variable domain, completed using reference TRBV7-9 and TRBJ2-7, is DTGVSQNPRHKITKRGQNVTFRCDPISEHNRLYWYRQTLGQGPEFLTYFQNEAQLEKSRLLSDRFSAERPKGSFSTLEIQRTEQGDSAMYLCASSSGQEYEQYFGPGTRLTVT.

This chain connects TRBV30 to TRBJ1-2; D call uncertain. The CDR3 runs 15 residues. V lost 2 bases and J 4 bases, leaving 17 bases between the germline ends. Looked up from germline, CDR1 is GTSNPN and CDR2 is SVGIG (reference sequence). The CDR3 reads CAWSWGPGEGYGYTF. CDR3 sequence (DNA): TGTGCCTGGAGTTGGGGTCCCGGGGAAGGCTATGGCTACACCTTC.

CDR3 protein: CAYGSYEQYF. In DNA, the CDR3 is TGTGCCTACGGATCCTACGAGCAGTACTTC. This sequence joins TRBV30 and TRBJ2-7, with D uncertain. The CDR3 sequence is 10 residues long. Germline V gene data show CDR1 as GTSNPN and CDR2 as SVGIG (reference sequence). Trimming pared 7 bases from V and 1 base from J, leaving 5 bases between. The variable domain in full, with the rest retrieved from reference TRBV30 and TRBJ2-7, is SQTIHQWPATLVQPVGSPLSLECTVEGTSNPNLYWYRQAAGRGLQLLFYSVGIGQISSEVPQNLSASRPQDRQFILSSKKLLLSDSGFYLCAYGSYEQYFGPGTRLTVT.

The CDR3 nucleotides read TGTGCCAGCAGTTTATCCGCCGGCGGCGGCTACGAGCAGTACTTC. This sequence encodes CASSLSAGGGYEQYF. This chain joins TRBV27 and TRBJ2-7; D is uncertain. This CDR3 has 15 amino acids. Germline CDR1 MNHEY, CDR2 SMNVEV (reference sequence). Trimming left V 0 bases short and J 3 bases short, with 12 bases between.

The genes are TRBV9 and TRBJ2-1, with 9 bases identical to TRBD2. After removal of 4 bases from V and 8 bases from J, the junction contained 10 bases not matched to a gene. The CDR3 has 15 residues. CDR1 SGDLS and CDR2 YYNGEE come from the germline V gene. The CDR3 here is CASSLTSGSPHEQFF. In nucleotides, the CDR3 is TGTGCCAGCAGCTTGACTAGCGGATCTCCCCATGAGCAGTTCTTC. Full variable domain (outside the CDR3, taken from reference TRBV9 and TRBJ2-1): DSGVTQTPKHLITATGQRVTLRCSPRSGDLSVYWYQQSLDQGLQFLIQYYNGEERAKGNILERFSAQQFPDLHSELNLSSLELGDSALYFCASSLTSGSPHEQFFGPGTRLTVL.

Points on this clonotype: A junction boundary mismatches the germline segment, possibly from a read error. The J gene is TRBJ1-2, the V gene TRBV6-5; D gene uncertain. Germline CDR1 MNHEY, CDR2 SVGAGI. The CDR3 contains 13 residues. DNA for the CDR3: TGTGCCAGCAGTCCCCAGTCGGGTGGAGGCTACGCCTTC. Translated: CASSPQSGGGYAF.

This chain uses TRBV24-1 with TRBJ2-1; 10 bases are a match to TRBD2. The CDR3 has 14 amino acids. The V segment lost 7 bases and the J segment 10 bases; nucleotides outside the gene matches: 9. CDR1 is KGHDR and CDR2 is SFDVKD in the germline V gene. CDR3 sequence (DNA): TGTGCCACCAGCCCCGGGACTAGCGAAGACGAGCAGTTCTTC. The encoded protein is CATSPGTSEDEQFF.

This clonotype has only a few counts. The chain joins TRBV19 to TRBJ2-3, with TRBD2 as a possible D gene (6 bases). Germline assignment: CDR1 LNHDA and CDR2 SQIVND (reference sequence). Trimming removed 5 bases at V and 3 bases at J, with 6 bases between. The CDR3 is made up of 12 amino acids. CDR3 DNA sequence: TGTGCCAGTAGTGCGGGAACAGATACGCAGTATTTT. This encodes CASSAGTDTQYF. Full variable domain (remainder filled in from reference TRBV19 and TRBJ2-3): DGGITQSPKYLFRKEGQNVTLSCEQNLNHDAMYWYRQDPGQGLRLIYYSQIVNDFQKGDIAEGYSVSREKKESFPLTVTSAQKNPTAFYLCASSAGTDTQYFGPGTRLTVL.

The genes are TRBV4-2 and TRBJ2-1; 9 nucleotides agree with TRBD2. Germline V gene lookup returns CDR1 LGHNA and CDR2 YNFKEQ. This CDR3 is 15 amino acids long. V lost 0 bases, J lost 7 bases, and 4 bases stayed unmatched. In DNA, the CDR3 is TGTGCCAGCAGCCAAGAGGGCGGGGGGGCGAATGAGCAGTTCTTC. Its protein is CASSQEGGGANEQFF.

The chain combines TRBV5-4 with TRBJ2-1; the match to TRBD2 covers 10 bases. Looked up from germline, CDR1 is SGHNT and CDR2 is YYREEE (reference sequence). CDR3 length: 16 residues. The ends lost 4 bases at V and 4 bases at J; junction bases unmatched: 8. The CDR3 coding sequence is TGTGCCAGCAGCCCACCGGGACTAGCGAATTACAATGAGCAGTTCTTC. It is translated as CASSPPGLANYNEQFF. Drawing the rest from reference TRBV5-4 and TRBJ2-1, the complete variable domain is ETGVTQSPTHLIKTRGQQVTLRCSSQSGHNTVSWYQQALGQGPQFIFQYYREEENGRGNFPPRFSGLQFPNYSSELNVNALELDDSALYLCASSPPGLANYNEQFFGPGTRLTVL.

The chain couples TRBV6-2 or TRBV6-3 to TRBJ2-1; 7 bases match TRBD2. Looked up from germline, CDR1 is MNHEY and CDR2 is SVGEGT. CDR3 length: 15 amino acids. V was pared by 8 bases and J by 6 bases, with 13 bases of the junction left unmatched. DNA of the CDR3: TGTGCCAGCGGCCCGGGGGGACCGACCCTCAATGAGCAGTTCTTC. Translation: CASGPGGPTLNEQFF.

The V and J genes are TRBV12-5 and TRBJ2-7; TRBD1 matches 8 bases. The germline V gene has CDR1 LGHNT and CDR2 FRNRAP. V trimming: 6 bases; J trimming: 5 bases; junction bases outside the gene matches: 6. The CDR3 covers 13 residues. This chain's CDR3 is CASGVGQGDEQYF. CDR3 DNA sequence: TGTGCTAGTGGCGTAGGACAGGGCGACGAGCAGTACTTC.

The rearrangement links TRBV12-3 or TRBV12-4 to TRBJ2-1; weak D call: TRBD2 (7 bases). The V end was cut by 1 base, the J end by 5 bases, with 18 bases between. The CDR3 extends over 17 amino acids. The chain's CDR3 is CASSLDLWGGADNEQFF. The CDR3 DNA reads TGTGCCAGCAGTTTAGATTTGTGGGGGGGGGCAGACAATGAGCAGTTCTTC.

This chain uses TRBV9 with TRBJ1-1; D perhaps matches TRBD1 (6 bases). Trimming shortened V by 0 bases and J by 2 bases, and 11 bases separated the two germline ends. Germline CDR1 is SGDLS and CDR2 is YYNGEE. This CDR3 contains 15 residues. The CDR3 DNA reads as TGTGCCAGCAGCGTAGATCTCAGGGGTAACACTGAAGCTTTCTTT. Its protein product is CASSVDLRGNTEAFF.

This chain links TRBV7-3 with TRBJ2-3; TRBD2 aligns across 7 bases. The ends lost 6 bases at V and 8 bases at J; junction bases unmatched: 14. The germline V gene has CDR1 SGHTA and CDR2 FQGTGA. The CDR3 has 15 residues. CDR3 sequence: CASRPTGGTGGTQYF. The CDR3, as DNA: TGTGCCAGCAGACCGACCGGGGGGACCGGGGGTACGCAGTATTTT.